These 24 T cell receptor beta chains were all obtained from the same sample, sequenced in a study of blood T cell repertoires in COVID-19. Measured with immunoSEQ multiplex PCR; TCRdb has only the in-frame clones, and not every one. The data contain over 75,000 clones, nearly 90% of them seen just once; the ten biggest clones take up roughly 3%. The sequenced sample consisted of peripheral blood. These receptors were collected from a woman of 80 years or more with acute or convalescent COVID-19.

The rearrangement uses TRBV5-1 and TRBJ2-3; weak D call: TRBD1 (5 bases). Germline loops: CDR1 SGHRS, CDR2 YFSETQ. The CDR3 loop spans 14 amino acids. Trimming cost V 5 bases and J 2 bases, with 12 bases left between them. DNA for the CDR3: TGCGCCAGCAGTATGCAGGGCATCACAGATACGCAGTATTTT. It is translated as CASSMQGITDTQYF.

The chain has TRBV7-9 and TRBJ1-3; tentatively, D is TRBD1 (5 bases). V was cut by 0 bases and J by 0 bases, with 15 bases left in between. The CDR3 contains 18 residues. Germline V lookup: CDR1 SEHNR, CDR2 FQNEAQ (reference sequence). The CDR3 DNA sequence: TGTGCCAGCAGCTTAGCGCTATGGGGGACTCACTCTGGAAACACCATATATTTT. Amino acid sequence: CASSLALWGTHSGNTIYF.

This rearrangement joins TRBV11-2 to TRBJ1-1; 8 bases map to TRBD1. The CDR3 has 16 amino acids. J gave up 5 bases and V 1 base, and 9 bases lay outside the gene matches. Germline V gene sequence: CDR1 SGHAT, CDR2 FQNNGV. In DNA, the CDR3 is TGTGCCAGCAGCTTAGGGGTAGACAGGGGAGGGACTGAAGCTTTCTTT. Its protein is CASSLGVDRGGTEAFF.

V and J are TRBV5-1 and TRBJ1-2; TRBD1 aligns across 9 bases. Germline trimming cut 5 bases from V and 5 bases from J; bases unmatched to any gene: 1. The length of the CDR3 is 12 residues. The germline V gene has CDR1 SGHRS and CDR2 YFSETQ. CDR3 protein: CASRGTGYGYTF. The CDR3 DNA reads TGCGCCAGCAGGGGGACAGGGTATGGCTACACCTTC.

This sequence joins TRBV5-4 and TRBJ2-7; D might be TRBD1 (6 bases). Germline values: CDR1 SGHNT, CDR2 YYREEE (reference sequence). This CDR3 has 16 residues. The germline V and J ends were trimmed by 4 bases and 2 bases, with 19 bases remaining between them. CDR3 protein: CASSPSQLQGTYEQYF. For the CDR3, the DNA is TGTGCCAGCAGCCCTTCCCAATTGCAGGGGACCTACGAGCAGTACTTC.

The chain carries TRBV6-5 and TRBJ1-5; maybe TRBD1 (6 bases). CDR3 length: 14 residues. V shed 5 bases and J shed 7 bases, with 15 bases lying between them. CDR1 and CDR2 from the germline V gene are MNHEY and SVGAGI. CDR3: CASSRTGQGQPQHF. The DNA for the CDR3 is TGTGCCAGCAGTCGAACAGGGCAGGGACAGCCCCAGCATTTT.

The chain is built from TRBV28 and TRBJ2-1; D is possibly TRBD1 (5 bases). V was trimmed by 2 bases and J by 6 bases, leaving 11 bases between them. The germline gives CDR1 MDHEN, CDR2 SYDVKM. The CDR3 runs 14 residues. CDR3 residues: CASSLRLRGNEQFF. CDR3 in DNA: TGTGCCAGCAGTTTAAGACTTAGGGGCAATGAGCAGTTCTTC.

This clone was recorded only once. The chain is built from TRBV5-1 and TRBJ2-7, with D possibly matching TRBD2 (6 bases). Germline V CDR1 and CDR2: SGHRS, YFSETQ. This CDR3 spans 15 amino acids. V gave up 0 bases and J gave up 3 bases, with 13 bases separating them. This CDR3 is CASSLGDLGHYEQYF. The CDR3 nucleotides read TGCGCCAGCAGCTTGGGGGACTTGGGGCACTACGAGCAGTACTTC.

CDR3 residues: CASRRGSTDTQYF. The CDR3 coding sequence is TGTGCCAGCAGGCGGGGGAGCACAGATACGCAGTATTTT. The chain employs TRBV9 and TRBJ2-3; 7 bases line up with TRBD2. Trimming removed 5 bases from V and 0 bases from J; junction bases left unmatched: 0. Germline-derived CDR1 and CDR2 are SGDLS and YYNGEE. CDR3 length: 13 amino acids.

The chain has TRBV6-5 and TRBJ1-2; 8 bases are a match to TRBD1. After removal of 4 bases from V and 4 bases from J, the junction contained 8 bases not matched to a gene. From germline, CDR1 is MNHEY and CDR2 SVGAGI. The CDR3 sequence is 15 residues long. CDR3 in amino acids: CASSFTGGLGYGYTF. The CDR3 DNA reads TGTGCCAGCAGTTTCACAGGGGGGTTGGGCTATGGCTACACCTTC.

The chain recombines TRBV7-2 with TRBJ1-1, with D tentatively TRBD1 (6 bases). The CDR3 totals 14 residues. Per the germline V gene, CDR1 is SGHTA and CDR2 is FQGNSA. Trimming left V 1 base short and J 3 bases short, with 9 bases between. CDR3 sequence reads: CASSLVRGDTEAFF. In DNA, the CDR3 is TGTGCCAGCAGCTTAGTCAGGGGTGACACTGAAGCTTTCTTT.

The gene calls are TRBV7-2 and TRBJ1-3, with D tentatively TRBD1 (6 bases). Trimming pared 0 bases from V and 3 bases from J, leaving 18 bases between. The CDR3 sequence is 18 residues long. Germline V gene data show CDR1 as SGHTA and CDR2 as FQGNSA. In DNA, the CDR3 is TGTGCCAGCAGCTTAGCGCGGATTGGGGGCGCTTTTGGAAACACCATATATTTT. Translating gives CASSLARIGGAFGNTIYF.

CDR3 in DNA: TGTGCCAGCAGCTTGGGAGCGGGGGGCAGCAATGAGCAGTTCTTC. The encoded protein is CASSLGAGGSNEQFF. The chain carries TRBV5-6 and TRBJ2-1; 9 nucleotides match TRBD2. With V trimmed by 0 bases and J by 6 bases, 4 bases remained unmatched. The CDR3 totals 15 residues. Germline lookup yields CDR1 SGHDT and CDR2 YYEEEE.

The rearrangement uses TRBV9 and TRBJ2-3; TRBD1 matches at 9 bases. Trimming took 0 bases from V and 7 from J; bases not matched to a gene: 9. The CDR3 loop spans 16 amino acids. Germline V gene sequence: CDR1 SGDLS, CDR2 YYNGEE. The CDR3 region has the DNA TGTGCCAGCAGCGTAGCGGGACAGGGTGGATTGAATACGCAGTATTTT. As protein: CASSVAGQGGLNTQYF.

V usage is TRBV7-2 and J usage is TRBJ2-7, with D possibly being TRBD2 (6 bases). Germline loops: CDR1 SGHTA, CDR2 FQGNSA. The CDR3 is made up of 13 amino acids. V was pared by 7 bases and J by 7 bases, with 17 bases between. CDR3 amino acids: CASTDSAGGEQYF. The CDR3 DNA reads TGTGCCAGCACCGACTCCGCTGGAGGGGAGCAGTACTTC.

This sequence joins TRBV10-3 and TRBJ1-5; 10 bases line up with TRBD1. V lost 2 bases and J lost 2; bases outside the gene matches: 12. Germline assignment: CDR1 ENHRY and CDR2 SYGVKD. The length of the CDR3 is 19 residues. The CDR3 reads CAISERLGTGVLGNQPQHF. The CDR3 region has the DNA TGTGCCATCAGTGAGCGACTAGGGACAGGGGTACTGGGCAATCAGCCCCAGCATTTT.

The V gene is TRBV19, the J gene TRBJ1-5; possibly TRBD1 for D (6 bases). The germline V and J ends were trimmed by 2 bases and 5 bases, with 16 bases remaining between them. The CDR3 consists of 16 residues. Looked up from germline, CDR1 is LNHDA and CDR2 is SQIVND (reference sequence). The CDR3 region has the DNA TGTGCCAGTAGTATAAGTCCTGTGGGGGCGGATCAGCCCCAGCATTTT. Encoded protein: CASSISPVGADQPQHF.

The chain combines TRBV5-1 with TRBJ1-4; tentative D call: TRBD1 (5 bases). Germline CDR1 SGHRS, CDR2 YFSETQ. This CDR3 is built from 15 residues. V was shortened by 0 bases and J by 8 bases, with 14 bases between the two germline ends. The CDR3 DNA sequence: TGCGCCAGCAGCTTGGCCGGGCAGGGCTTAGAAAAACTGTTTTTT. It is translated as CASSLAGQGLEKLFF.

The V and J genes are TRBV7-9 and TRBJ1-4; no clear D. This CDR3 region has 16 residues. The ends were cut back, 2 bases at V and 4 bases at J, with 14 bases in the middle. Germline V lookup: CDR1 SEHNR, CDR2 FQNEAQ (reference sequence). DNA of the CDR3: TGTGCCAGCAGCTTATGGGTCGGAGAACGTAATGAAAAACTGTTTTTT. Translating gives CASSLWVGERNEKLFF.

In its sample, this clone was seen once. The chain combines TRBV18 with TRBJ2-3, with a tentative D call TRBD2 (6 bases). V was shortened by 3 bases and J by 2 bases, with 9 bases between the two germline ends. The CDR3 runs 14 residues. Germline V gives CDR1 KGHSH, CDR2 LQKENI. The CDR3 spells CASSPGTFTDTQYF. The CDR3 DNA follows: TGTGCCAGCTCACCTGGGACTTTCACAGATACGCAGTATTTT. The variable domain in full, with the rest retrieved from reference TRBV18 and TRBJ2-3, is NAGVMQNPRHLVRRRGQEARLRCSPMKGHSHVYWYRQLPEEGLKFMVYLQKENIIDESGMPKERFSAEFPKEGPSILRIQQVVRGDSAAYFCASSPGTFTDTQYFGPGTRLTVL.

The chain recombines TRBV10-3 with TRBJ2-3; 14 bases are shared with TRBD2. The CDR3 consists of 15 residues. V lost 6 bases to trimming and J lost 6 bases; unmatched junction nucleotides: 5. Germline CDR1 ENHRY, CDR2 SYGVKD. CDR3: CAISRLAGGSDTQYF. The CDR3 DNA reads as TGTGCCATCAGCCGACTAGCGGGAGGGTCGGATACGCAGTATTTT.

The chain carries TRBV7-8 and TRBJ1-2; D is uncertain. Germline values: CDR1 SGHVS, CDR2 FQNEAQ. The CDR3 is made up of 11 amino acids. V was pared by 1 base and J by 10 bases, with 7 bases between. Written as DNA, the CDR3 is TGTGCCAGCAGCTTAGGGCAGGCCTACACCTTC. Translated, it gives CASSLGQAYTF. Variable domain in full (rest from reference TRBV7-8 and TRBJ1-2): GAGVSQSPRYKVAKRGQDVALRCDPISGHVSLFWYQQALGQGPEFLTYFQNEAQLDKSGLPSDRFFAERPEGSVSTLKIQRTQQEDSAVYLCASSLGQAYTFGSGTRLTVV.

This chain uses TRBV3-1 (or the pseudogene TRBV3-2) with TRBJ2-4; tentative D call: TRBD2 (6 bases). The CDR3 extends over 16 amino acids. CDR1 is LGHDT and CDR2 is YNNKEL in the germline V gene (reference sequence). V lost 4 bases and J lost 1, with 14 bases in between. CDR3 region: CASSRGIWGAKNIQYF. Written as DNA, the CDR3 is TGTGCCAGCAGCCGCGGGATTTGGGGTGCCAAAAACATTCAGTACTTC.

The rearrangement links TRBV7-8 to TRBJ1-1, with D uncertain. This CDR3 region has 12 residues. CDR1 is SGHVS, CDR2 FQNEAQ, per germline. Trimming pared 3 bases from V and 1 base from J, leaving 3 bases between. The CDR3 DNA is TGTGCCAGCAGCTTCAGGAACACTGAAGCTTTCTTT. This gives the protein CASSFRNTEAFF.